One sample yielded the 29 T cell receptor beta chains listed below, sequenced in a study of OX40 agonist ivuxolimab in advanced cancers. Here immunoSEQ multiplex PCR was the method, and the copy in TCRdb shows in-frame clones only, minus some. The sample lists approximately 12,000 clones, around two thirds occurring once. Source: CD4+ or CD8+ T cells sorted from blood, taken in a trial of the OX40 agonist ivuxolimab. Every receptor here comes from an adult with an advanced solid tumor such as melanoma, head and neck, liver or kidney cancer.

J is TRBJ1-1 and V is TRBV11-2; 7 bases line up with TRBD1. CDR1 SGHAT and CDR2 FQNNGV come from the germline V gene. With 4 bases clipped from V and 4 bases from J, the junction kept 6 bases outside the gene matches. CDR3 length: 14 amino acids. The DNA of the CDR3 is TGTGCCAGCAGCTCCTCGACAGGGATCACTGAAGCTTTCTTT. It yields the protein CASSSSTGITEAFF.

The chain couples TRBV9 to TRBJ2-1; 9 bases line up with TRBD1. The CDR3 is 16 residues long. CDR1 and CDR2 from the germline V gene are SGDLS and YYNGEE. V dropped 5 bases and J dropped 7; count of bases not matched to a gene: 13. This CDR3 reads CASREFPGQGTNEQFF. Written as DNA, the CDR3 is TGTGCCAGCAGGGAGTTTCCGGGACAGGGAACGAATGAGCAGTTCTTC.

V and J are TRBV4-2 and TRBJ2-3; 12 positions agree with TRBD2. Per germline, CDR1 LGHNA and CDR2 YNFKEQ. The CDR3 totals 16 residues. The junction had 9 bases not matched to a gene; V was cut back by 6 bases and J by 5 bases. CDR3 loop: CASRGRLAGEGDTQYF. The CDR3 bases are TGTGCCAGCAGGGGAAGACTAGCGGGAGAGGGAGATACGCAGTATTTT.

The rearrangement links TRBV21-1 to TRBJ2-6; the table calls TRBD2, which could not be checked here. TRBV21-1 is flagged as a pseudogene. The CDR3 runs 13 residues. The CDR3 sequence: CASRRSGANVLTF. CDR3 DNA: TGTGCCAGCAGGAGATCTGGGGCCAACGTCCTGACTTTC.

This clone was found a few times. The genes are TRBV29-1 and TRBJ1-1; D may be TRBD1 (5 bases). Germline-derived CDR1 and CDR2 are SQVTM and ANQGSEA. The CDR3 totals 15 residues. The V end was cut by 3 bases, the J end by 5 bases, with 19 bases between. The CDR3 DNA follows: TGCAGCGTTGATCCCCACGGTACAGGAAGGACTGAAGCTTTCTTT. Protein sequence: CSVDPHGTGRTEAFF.

The chain uses TRBV2 and TRBJ1-3; D possibly corresponds to TRBD1 (5 bases). The germline V and J ends were trimmed by 0 bases and 9 bases, with 9 bases remaining between them. CDR1 is SNHLY, CDR2 FYNNEI, per germline. CDR3 length equals 13 residues. The CDR3 loop reads CASSEARGVTIYF. DNA of the CDR3: TGTGCCAGCAGTGAAGCTCGAGGGGTCACCATATATTTT. The whole variable domain, remainder taken from reference TRBV2 and TRBJ1-3, is EPEVTQTPSHQVTQMGQEVILRCVPISNHLYFYWYRQILGQKVEFLVSFYNNEISEKSEIFDDQFSVERPDGSNFTLKIRSTKLEDSAMYFCASSEARGVTIYFGEGSWLTVV.

This clone appeared a single time. V gene TRBV19 combines with J gene TRBJ1-5; D may be TRBD1 (5 bases). In germline, CDR1 is LNHDA, CDR2 SQIVND (reference sequence). The CDR3 contains 13 residues. Trimming stripped 2 bases from V and 6 bases from J, with 8 bases between. The CDR3 is CASSISGGQPQHF. For the CDR3, the DNA is TGTGCCAGTAGTATATCCGGGGGTCAGCCCCAGCATTTT.

V gene TRBV4-2 combines with J gene TRBJ2-5; TRBD2 aligns across 8 bases. This CDR3 is built from 17 residues. The junction had 12 bases not matched to a gene; V was cut back by 5 bases and J by 1 base. Looked up from germline, CDR1 is LGHNA and CDR2 is YNFKEQ. The CDR3 sequence is CASSSPFLLAVQETQYF. The CDR3 DNA sequence: TGTGCCAGCAGCTCCCCCTTCCTACTAGCGGTCCAAGAGACCCAGTACTTC.

V and J are TRBV11-3 and TRBJ2-2; TRBD2 matches 11 bases. Germline-derived CDR1 and CDR2 are SGHNT and YENEEA. The J segment lost 3 bases and the V segment lost 6 bases, leaving 6 bases of the junction unmatched. This CDR3 has 16 amino acids. In DNA, the CDR3 is TGTGCCAGCAGGGTACCGGGACTAGCGGACACCGGGGAGCTGTTTTTT. Its translation: CASRVPGLADTGELFF.

The chain has TRBV12-2 and TRBJ1-6; the D call in the table, TRBD1, was not verified against the DNA. TRBV12-2 is noted as a pseudogene. The length of the CDR3 is 17 residues. The CDR3 nucleotides read TGTGCAAGTCGCTCTAAGGTCCGGGACAGGGTATTTTCACCCCTCCACTTT. It translates to CASRSKVRDRVFSPLHF.

The chain has TRBV6-5 and TRBJ2-4; 8 bases match TRBD1. The CDR3 has 14 residues. Trimming cost V 6 bases and J 15 bases; bases outside gene matches: 16. Per the germline V gene, CDR1 is MNHEY and CDR2 is SVGAGI. The CDR3 DNA follows: TGTGCCAGCAGAGATGGCACGGGACAGGACCGGGCGTACTTC. Amino acid sequence: CASRDGTGQDRAYF.

The gene calls are TRBV28 and TRBJ2-1; D possibly corresponds to TRBD2 (5 bases). Trimming stripped 2 bases from V and 5 bases from J, with 16 bases between. Germline-derived CDR1 and CDR2 are MDHEN and SYDVKM. The CDR3 loop spans 16 amino acids. CDR3 sequence reads: CASSLPFWEPHNEQFF. CDR3 bases: TGTGCCAGCAGTTTACCTTTTTGGGAGCCCCACAATGAGCAGTTCTTC.

The rearrangement uses TRBV6-1 and TRBJ2-3; TRBD2 agrees at 9 bases. The germline V gene encodes CDR1 MNHNS and CDR2 SASEGT. V trimming: 1 base; J trimming: 3 bases; junction bases outside the gene matches: 2. The CDR3 spans 15 residues. The DNA for the CDR3 is TGTGCCAGCAGTGAAGAGGCGGGAGGGACAGATACGCAGTATTTT. As protein: CASSEEAGGTDTQYF.

V and J are TRBV6-4 and TRBJ2-1; D possibly matches TRBD1 or TRBD2 (5 bases each). Germline CDR1 and CDR2: MRHNA and SNTAGT. There are 17 residues in the CDR3. V lost 6 bases, J lost 1 base, and 19 bases lay in between. CDR3 sequence reads: CASSDSYLGTSYNEQFF. The CDR3 bases are TGTGCCAGCAGCGATAGCTACCTAGGGACGTCCTACAATGAGCAGTTCTTC.

This clone was detected ten times or more. The genes are TRBV5-4 and TRBJ2-7; D is possibly TRBD1 or TRBD2 (5 bases each). The CDR3 consists of 13 residues. V was clipped by 4 bases and J by 6 bases, with 14 bases between them. The germline CDR1 and CDR2 sequences are SGHNT and YYREEE (reference sequence). The CDR3 region is CASSPSGTPEQYF. The DNA for the CDR3 is TGTGCCAGCAGCCCCTCCGGGACCCCCGAGCAGTACTTC.

This clone has just a few counts. The rearrangement joins TRBV28 to TRBJ1-2; the D is unclear. CDR1 is MDHEN and CDR2 is SYDVKM in the germline V gene. V lost 5 bases and J lost 4, with 5 bases in between. CDR3 length: 11 residues. CDR3 protein: CASSPAYGYTF. As DNA, the CDR3 is TGTGCCAGCAGTCCTGCCTATGGCTACACCTTC.

The chain is built from TRBV10-1 and TRBJ2-7, with D hard to call. Germline V CDR1 and CDR2: WNHNN, SYGVQD (reference sequence). This CDR3 comprises 11 residues. Trimming cost V 8 bases and J 6 bases, with 11 bases left between them. DNA for the CDR3: TGCGCCAGCGCCCGGACCGGCGAGCAGTACTTC. As protein: CASARTGEQYF.

This clone is a singleton in its sample. CDR3 bases: TGTGCCAGCACCACTCAGTTTAGCAATCAGCCCCAGCATTTT. Protein: CASTTQFSNQPQHF. The rearrangement joins TRBV7-8 to TRBJ1-5, with D unresolved. Trimming took 7 bases from V and 0 from J, leaving 10 bases between them. CDR1 and CDR2 (germline): SGHVS, FQNEAQ. This CDR3 region has 14 residues.

This rearrangement joins TRBV19 to TRBJ2-1; 7 bases match TRBD2. The CDR3 length is 12 residues. Germline CDR1 and CDR2: LNHDA and SQIVND (reference sequence). V was clipped by 8 bases and J by 9 bases; unmatched bases: 7. The chain's CDR3 is CASLAGAGEQFF. CDR3 DNA: TGTGCCAGTCTGGCGGGAGCTGGTGAGCAGTTCTTC.

This clone is classed as large. V usage is TRBV25-1 and J usage is TRBJ2-7; D tentatively reads TRBD1 or TRBD2 (7 bases each). V dropped 8 bases and J dropped 1 base, with 21 bases sitting between them. CDR1 is MGHDK and CDR2 is SYGVNS in the germline V gene. The CDR3 consists of 16 residues. This CDR3 is CASGGEPGQFSYEQYF. DNA for the CDR3: TGTGCCAGCGGGGGGGAACCGGGACAGTTTTCCTACGAGCAGTACTTC.

The chain joins TRBV7-6 to TRBJ1-4; TRBD1 aligns across 7 bases. The CDR3 spans 15 residues. The V and J ends lost 5 bases and 7 bases, in that order; junction bases with no gene match: 10. CDR1 and CDR2 from the germline V gene are SGHVS and FNYEAQ. The CDR3 DNA follows: TGTGCCAGCAGCCCAGACGGCAGGGGGACTGAAAAACTGTTTTTT. Its translation: CASSPDGRGTEKLFF.

V usage is TRBV6-5 and J usage is TRBJ2-2, with 8 bases lining up with TRBD1. V was clipped by 10 bases and J by 8 bases; unmatched bases: 3. CDR3 length: 11 amino acids. The germline V gene encodes CDR1 MNHEY and CDR2 SVGAGI. The CDR3 bases are TGTGCCACCAGGGGGCTAGGGGAGCTGTTTTTT. Translating gives CATRGLGELFF.

This clone appeared once. This rearrangement joins TRBV15 to TRBJ2-1; perhaps TRBD2 as D (7 bases). This CDR3 has 15 residues. The V and J ends lost 0 bases and 6 bases respectively, with 12 bases between them. Germline CDR1 LNHNV, CDR2 YYDKDF (reference sequence). DNA of the CDR3: TGTGCCACCAGCAGAGAGTTGGGAGGGGGCAATGAGCAGTTCTTC. Translated: CATSRELGGGNEQFF. Combining the CDR3 with reference TRBV15 and TRBJ2-1 gives the whole variable domain DAMVIQNPRYQVTQFGKPVTLSCSQTLNHNVMYWYQQKSSQAPKLLFHYYDKDFNNEADTPDNFQSRRPNTSFCFLDIRSPGLGDTAMYLCATSRELGGGNEQFFGPGTRLTVL.

This clone was counted at least ten times. The V and J genes are TRBV11-2 and TRBJ2-7; no reliable D call. Germline V gene sequence: CDR1 SGHAT, CDR2 FQNNGV. The CDR3 contains 14 residues. V was pared by 3 bases and J by 0 bases, with 9 bases between. This chain's CDR3 is CASSFGGPSYEQYF. The CDR3 DNA reads TGTGCCAGCAGCTTTGGCGGTCCCTCCTACGAGCAGTACTTC.

The chain carries TRBV27 and TRBJ2-3; D uncertain. V lost 5 bases to trimming and J lost 6 bases, with 12 bases between them. Germline CDR1 is MNHEY and CDR2 is SMNVEV (reference sequence). The CDR3 length is 13 residues. CDR3 loop: CASSLTLVDTQYF. CDR3 DNA: TGTGCCAGCAGTCTCACCCTCGTGGATACGCAGTATTTT.

The CDR3: CASSEGLAETYEQYF. The CDR3 DNA sequence: TGTGCCAGCAGTGAAGGACTAGCGGAAACCTACGAGCAGTACTTC. The rearrangement joins TRBV2 to TRBJ2-5; 9 bases are a match to TRBD2. The J call may be faulty, since TRBJ2-7 better matches the DNA end. The length of the CDR3 is 15 residues. Per germline, CDR1 SNHLY and CDR2 FYNNEI.

V gene TRBV7-9 combines with J gene TRBJ2-1; D uncertain. The CDR3 extends over 14 amino acids. V gave up 1 base and J gave up 8 bases, with 12 bases separating them. Germline V lookup: CDR1 SEHNR, CDR2 FQNEAQ (reference sequence). CDR3 nucleotide sequence: TGTGCCAGCAGCTTAGAGCTAGTTTTGGATGAGCAGTTCTTC. The encoded protein is CASSLELVLDEQFF.

The chain joins TRBV7-9 to TRBJ2-7, with 7 bases lining up with TRBD1. The junction had 14 bases not matched to a gene; V was cut back by 5 bases and J by 4 bases. This CDR3 comprises 16 residues. CDR1 and CDR2 (germline): SEHNR, FQNEAQ (reference sequence). Here the CDR3 DNA reads TGTGCCAGCAGCCTCCCCACACAGGGGCTCTGGTACGAGCAGTACTTC. It codes for CASSLPTQGLWYEQYF.

This clone was counted ten times or more. The rearrangement joins TRBV28 to TRBJ2-7; tentatively, D is TRBD2 (6 bases). Germline V gives CDR1 MDHEN, CDR2 SYDVKM. The CDR3 has 13 residues. CDR3 protein: CVSRGLSSYEQYF. CDR3 sequence (DNA): TGTGTGTCCCGGGGGTTATCTTCCTACGAGCAGTACTTC.